This TCR beta chain stems from a study of blood T cells in healthy people across ages. The second PCR ran roughly 6 to 12 cycles with a sample-barcoded 5' primer and J-beta primers. MiXCR, applied by TCRdb to the 5' RACE reads, yields one record per CDR3 protein. Of 650,000 to 1,000,000 distinct CDR3 sequences in the sample, around 36% were seen once. This clonotype was detected ten times or more. Its antigen is still unknown. CDR3 length: 16 residues. Trimming took 4 bases from V and 2 from J, leaving 17 bases between them. From germline, CDR1 is LGHNA and CDR2 YNFKEQ. Study-wide points: In older individuals, TCR beta diversity per million T cells was lower, falling roughly linearly with age.

The sequencing sample was made of blood. The sequence was collected from a man aged 18 to 30 in good health. The chain is built from TRBV4-2 and TRBJ2-5, with unresolved D. CDR3 coding DNA: TGTGCCAGCAGCCCCTTCTTGGCTCCACTTCAAGAGACCCAGTACTTC. Amino acids: CASSPFLAPLQETQYF.